These 15 T cell receptor beta chains were sequenced from one sample in a study of CXCR3-negative and CXCR3-positive naive CD8 T cells. These receptors are not linked to any known antigen. Findings of the study overall: Naive CXCR3-positive cells had TRB CDR3s more hydrophobic than those of CXCR3-negative naive cells.

UMI-tagged TRB cDNA libraries were built via 5' RACE. TCRdb reanalyzed the 5' RACE reads, giving one entry per CDR3 protein sequence and no DNA. The ten most abundant clones cover about 0.48% of a sample with 150,000 to 170,000 distinct CDR3 sequences. The specimen was naive CXCR3+ CD8+ T cells from blood. Documented subset: CD45RO-CCR7+CD27+CD95- naive CD8+ T cells expressing CXCR3 (TNR3+). Every receptor here comes from a human donor in good health. Some clones in this sample may be carry-over from other donors' samples.

The rearrangement joins TRBV29-1 to TRBJ1-1. This CDR3 region has 11 residues. Germline V gene lookup returns CDR1 SQVTM and CDR2 ANQGSEA. This chain's CDR3 is CSVVWATEAFF.

The genes are TRBV12-3 or TRBV12-4 and TRBJ2-1; TCRdb gives TRBD1 as the D gene, but with no DNA this cannot be confirmed. The CDR3 has 12 amino acids. This CDR3 reads CASSPTERHQFF.

V is TRBV23-1 and J is TRBJ2-2; the D call of TRBD1 rests on TCRdb alone, since no DNA is present to check it. TRBV23-1 is sorted into the ORF group, with uncertain function. The CDR3 consists of 13 residues. The CDR3 region is CARWDRDSGELFF.

V gene TRBV4-2 combines with J gene TRBJ1-3. The CDR3 has 16 residues. In germline, CDR1 is LGHNA, CDR2 YNFKEQ. The CDR3 sequence is CASSQLGSLPGNTIYF.

The rearrangement links TRBV27 to TRBJ2-3; TCRdb returns TRBD1, unconfirmable since there is no DNA. Germline V CDR1 and CDR2: MNHEY, SMNVEV (reference sequence). The CDR3 has 14 residues. This CDR3 is CASSFRGDLGFWYF.

The rearrangement joins TRBV6-4 to TRBJ2-1; TCRdb returns TRBD1, unconfirmable since there is no DNA. This CDR3 spans 16 amino acids. Germline CDR1 MRHNA, CDR2 SNTAGT. The CDR3 sequence is CASSDNPFTGYNEQFF.

The chain recombines TRBV29-1 with TRBJ1-1; as DNA is missing, the TRBD1 call by TCRdb cannot be tested. Germline V lookup: CDR1 SQVTM, CDR2 ANQGSEA. CDR3 size: 13 residues. CDR3: CSAGGGLSTEAFF.

The V gene is TRBV6-5, the J gene TRBJ2-7; TCRdb indicates TRBD1, and absent DNA this call remains unverified. This CDR3 has 19 residues. The germline CDR1 and CDR2 sequences are MNHEY and SVGAGI. The CDR3 protein is CASSYSSQGPPVLPYEQYF.

J is TRBJ1-6 and V is TRBV7-9; TCRdb's assignment of TRBD1 cannot be checked, as there is no DNA. Germline lookup yields CDR1 SEHNR and CDR2 FQNEAQ (reference sequence). The CDR3 extends over 14 amino acids. The CDR3 region is CASSIGTVESPLHF.

The chain carries TRBV20-1 and TRBJ2-4. From germline, CDR1 is DFQATT and CDR2 SNEGSKA (reference sequence). The CDR3 is 16 residues long. The CDR3 sequence: CSARDGEVLAKNIQYF.

The chain has TRBV9 and TRBJ2-1. The germline V gene has CDR1 SGDLS and CDR2 YYNGEE. CDR3 size: 15 residues. CDR3 protein: CASSVDSSSYNEQFF.

V usage is TRBV29-1 and J usage is TRBJ2-2; TCRdb's D gene call, TRBD1, goes unchecked for lack of DNA. The germline gives CDR1 SQVTM, CDR2 ANQGSEA. The CDR3 has 16 residues. The CDR3 loop reads CSAHPGSGLNTGELFF.

J is TRBJ2-7 and V is TRBV29-1; absent DNA, TCRdb's TRBD2 call cannot be checked. The CDR3 consists of 13 residues. Germline assignment: CDR1 SQVTM and CDR2 ANQGSEA. CDR3 protein: CSVISGFSYEQYF.

J is TRBJ1-5 and V is TRBV28. CDR3 length: 15 residues. The germline V gene encodes CDR1 MDHEN and CDR2 SYDVKM. CDR3 protein: CASSDPSLSPQPQHF.

V gene TRBV6-2 or TRBV6-3 combines with J gene TRBJ2-5. CDR3 size: 12 residues. CDR1 is MNHEY, CDR2 SVGEGT, per germline. CDR3 amino acids: CASSDWLEDQYF.